Sequencing of this TCR beta chain was carried out in a study of Tregs in tolerant kidney transplant recipients. Study findings and constraints: The most relevant donor-specific Treg TCRbeta repertoire apparently came from expansion with activated donor B cells. Some patients' samples used different primers over time, so nucleotide sequences weren't comparable. Few patients were studied, so findings need validation in larger groups.

As to this clone: Its antigen is unknown.

Mixed chimerism was transient after nonmyeloablative marrow transplants from related graft donors. Unstimulated Tregs (CD4+CD25+CD127-) and CD4+CD25- non-Tregs were sorted from PBMCs. Profiled with immunoSEQ multiplex PCR; TCRdb holds only in-frame clones, not every one. Here the sample table reports roughly 15,000 clones. The origin of this receptor is a human patient who received a combined kidney and bone marrow transplant. T cells may partly derive from the graft donor. Sequencing used CD8+ T cells from blood (PBMCs), obtained 6 months after the transplant.

The CDR3 sequence is CAFLRAGTGELFF. The covered CDR3 bases are TGCGCCTTCCTTAGGGCCGGCACCGGGGAG. The chain carries TRBV10-2 and TRBJ2-2; D not certain. The read ends 3 residues shy of where the CDR3 ends; the end is completed using the germline J gene. Germline assignment: CDR1 WSHSY and CDR2 SAAADI. V was trimmed by 11 bases and J by 4 bases, leaving 14 bases between them. The CDR3 length is 13 residues.